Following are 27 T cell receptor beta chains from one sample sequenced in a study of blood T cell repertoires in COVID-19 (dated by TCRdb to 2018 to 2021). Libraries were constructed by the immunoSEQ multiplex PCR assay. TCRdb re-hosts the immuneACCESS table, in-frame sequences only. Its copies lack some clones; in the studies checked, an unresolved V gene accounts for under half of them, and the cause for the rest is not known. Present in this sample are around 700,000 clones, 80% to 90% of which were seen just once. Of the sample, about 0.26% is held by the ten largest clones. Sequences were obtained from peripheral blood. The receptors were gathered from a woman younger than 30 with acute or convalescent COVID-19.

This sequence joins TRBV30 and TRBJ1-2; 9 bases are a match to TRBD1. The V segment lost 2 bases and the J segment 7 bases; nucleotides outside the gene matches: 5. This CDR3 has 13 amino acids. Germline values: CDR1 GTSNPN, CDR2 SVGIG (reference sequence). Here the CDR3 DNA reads TGTGCCTGGAGTAGAAGGACAGGGGCTGGCTACACCTTC. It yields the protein CAWSRRTGAGYTF.

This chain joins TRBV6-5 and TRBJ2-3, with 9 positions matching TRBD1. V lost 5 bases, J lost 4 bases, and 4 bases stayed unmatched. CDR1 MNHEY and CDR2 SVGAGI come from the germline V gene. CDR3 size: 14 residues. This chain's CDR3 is CASSPNRGPDTQYF. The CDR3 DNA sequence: TGTGCCAGCAGTCCTAACAGGGGGCCAGATACGCAGTATTTT.

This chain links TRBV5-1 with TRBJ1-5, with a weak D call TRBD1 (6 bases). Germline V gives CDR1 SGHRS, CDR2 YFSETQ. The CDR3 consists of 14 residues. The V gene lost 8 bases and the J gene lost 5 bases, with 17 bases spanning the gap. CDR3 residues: CASREGGVDQPQHF. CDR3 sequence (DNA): TGCGCCAGTCGGGAGGGGGGGGTAGATCAGCCCCAGCATTTT.

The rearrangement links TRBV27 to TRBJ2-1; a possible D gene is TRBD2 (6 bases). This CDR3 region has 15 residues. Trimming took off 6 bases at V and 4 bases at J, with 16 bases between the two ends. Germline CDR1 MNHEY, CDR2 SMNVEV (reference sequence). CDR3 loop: CASRAPSGLYNEQFF. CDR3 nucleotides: TGTGCCAGCAGGGCACCCTCGGGACTTTACAATGAGCAGTTCTTC.

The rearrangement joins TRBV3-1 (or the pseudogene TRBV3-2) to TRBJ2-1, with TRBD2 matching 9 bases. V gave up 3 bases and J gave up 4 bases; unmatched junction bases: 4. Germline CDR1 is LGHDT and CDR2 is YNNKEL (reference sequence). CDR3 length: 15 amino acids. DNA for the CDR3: TGTGCCAGCAGCCAGGCGGGGGGGTCGTACAATGAGCAGTTCTTC. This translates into CASSQAGGSYNEQFF.

The CDR3 DNA reads TGCGCCAGCAGCTTACCAGATTCCTACGAGCAGTACTTC. Amino acids: CASSLPDSYEQYF. V and J are TRBV5-1 and TRBJ2-7, with no clear D. Per germline, CDR1 SGHRS and CDR2 YFSETQ. CDR3 length: 13 amino acids. Trimming took off 2 bases at V and 1 base at J, with 7 bases between the two ends.

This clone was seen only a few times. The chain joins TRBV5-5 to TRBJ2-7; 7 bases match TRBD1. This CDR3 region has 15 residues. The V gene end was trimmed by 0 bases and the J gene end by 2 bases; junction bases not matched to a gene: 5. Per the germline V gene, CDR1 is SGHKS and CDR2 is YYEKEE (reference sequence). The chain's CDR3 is CASSLEDRATYEQYF. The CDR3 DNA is TGTGCCAGCAGCTTGGAAGACAGGGCCACCTACGAGCAGTACTTC.

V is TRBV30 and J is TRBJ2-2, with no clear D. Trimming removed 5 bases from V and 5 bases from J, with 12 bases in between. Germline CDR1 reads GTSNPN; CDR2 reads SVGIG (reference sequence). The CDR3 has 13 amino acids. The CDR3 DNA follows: TGTGCCTGGTCTGGCGGCAGTACCGGGGAGCTGTTTTTT. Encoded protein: CAWSGGSTGELFF.

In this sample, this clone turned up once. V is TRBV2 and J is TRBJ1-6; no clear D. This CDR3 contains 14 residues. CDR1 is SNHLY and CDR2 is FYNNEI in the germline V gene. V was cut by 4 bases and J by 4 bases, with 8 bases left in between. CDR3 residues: CASSVAGYNSPLHF. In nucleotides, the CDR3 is TGTGCCAGCAGTGTCGCGGGGTATAATTCACCCCTCCACTTT.

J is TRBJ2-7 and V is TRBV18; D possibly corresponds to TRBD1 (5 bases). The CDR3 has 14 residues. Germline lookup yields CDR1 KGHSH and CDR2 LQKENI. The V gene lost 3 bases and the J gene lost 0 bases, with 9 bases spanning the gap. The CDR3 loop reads CASSPLQASYEQYF. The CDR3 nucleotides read TGTGCCAGCTCACCCCTACAGGCCTCCTACGAGCAGTACTTC.

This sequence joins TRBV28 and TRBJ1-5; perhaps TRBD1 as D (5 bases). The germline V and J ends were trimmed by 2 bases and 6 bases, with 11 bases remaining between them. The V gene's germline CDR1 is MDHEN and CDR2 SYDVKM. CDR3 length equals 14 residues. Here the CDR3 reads CASSLTQGFQPQHF. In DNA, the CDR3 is TGTGCCAGCAGTTTAACGCAGGGTTTTCAGCCCCAGCATTTT.

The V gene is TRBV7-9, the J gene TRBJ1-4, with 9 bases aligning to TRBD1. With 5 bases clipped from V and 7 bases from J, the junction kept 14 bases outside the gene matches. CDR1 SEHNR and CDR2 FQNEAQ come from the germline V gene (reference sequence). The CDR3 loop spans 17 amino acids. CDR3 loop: CASSIRPAGTGTEKLFF. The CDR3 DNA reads TGTGCCAGCAGCATCAGGCCAGCCGGGACAGGGACTGAAAAACTGTTTTTT.

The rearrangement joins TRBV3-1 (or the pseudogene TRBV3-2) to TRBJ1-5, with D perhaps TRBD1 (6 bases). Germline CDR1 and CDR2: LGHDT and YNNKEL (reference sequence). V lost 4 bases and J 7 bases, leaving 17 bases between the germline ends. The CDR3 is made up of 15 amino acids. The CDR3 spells CASSPKTGWEQPQHF. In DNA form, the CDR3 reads TGTGCCAGCAGCCCGAAAACAGGGTGGGAGCAGCCCCAGCATTTT.

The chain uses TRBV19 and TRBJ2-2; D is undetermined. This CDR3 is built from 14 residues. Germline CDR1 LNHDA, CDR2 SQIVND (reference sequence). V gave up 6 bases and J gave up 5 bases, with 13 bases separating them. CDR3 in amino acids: CASRLRVLTGELFF. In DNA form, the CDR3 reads TGTGCCAGTAGACTCCGGGTCCTAACCGGGGAGCTGTTTTTT.

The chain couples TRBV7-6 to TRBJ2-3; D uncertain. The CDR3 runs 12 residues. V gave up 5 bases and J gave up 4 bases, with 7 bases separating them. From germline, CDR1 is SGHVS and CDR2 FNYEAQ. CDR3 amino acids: CASSPGSDTQYF. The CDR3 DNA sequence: TGTGCCAGCAGCCCCGGGTCAGATACGCAGTATTTT.

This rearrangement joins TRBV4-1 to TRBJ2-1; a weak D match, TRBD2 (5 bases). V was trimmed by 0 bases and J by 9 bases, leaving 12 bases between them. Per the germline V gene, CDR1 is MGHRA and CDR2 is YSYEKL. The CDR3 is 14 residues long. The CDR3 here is CASSQDRGAPEQFF. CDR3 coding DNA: TGCGCCAGCAGCCAAGATCGGGGAGCGCCTGAGCAGTTCTTC.

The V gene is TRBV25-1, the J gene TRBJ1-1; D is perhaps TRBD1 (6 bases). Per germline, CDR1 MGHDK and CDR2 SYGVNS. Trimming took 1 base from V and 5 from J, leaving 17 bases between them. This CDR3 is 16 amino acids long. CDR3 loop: CASSEFFEQGSTEAFF. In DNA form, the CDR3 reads TGTGCCAGCAGTGAATTTTTCGAACAGGGCAGTACTGAAGCTTTCTTT.

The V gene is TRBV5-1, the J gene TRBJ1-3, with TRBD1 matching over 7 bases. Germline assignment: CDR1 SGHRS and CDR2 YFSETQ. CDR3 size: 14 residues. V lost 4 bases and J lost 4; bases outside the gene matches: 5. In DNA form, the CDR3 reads TGCGCCAGCAGCCCGCAGGGGGGAGGAAACACCATATATTTT. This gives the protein CASSPQGGGNTIYF.

The CDR3 DNA is TGTGCCAGCAGTTACTCTGGGACAGGGGCGGCGCCCCAGCATTTT. Translating gives CASSYSGTGAAPQHF. J is TRBJ1-5 and V is TRBV6-5; 10 positions match TRBD1. The CDR3 totals 15 residues. Per germline, CDR1 MNHEY and CDR2 SVGAGI. V was clipped by 0 bases and J by 9 bases; unmatched bases: 5.

DNA of the CDR3: TGTGCCAGCAGCCCTGACACGAACACTGAAGCTTTCTTT. This codes for CASSPDTNTEAFF. The V call is TRBV27, the J call TRBJ1-1; no reliable D call. Germline lookup yields CDR1 MNHEY and CDR2 SMNVEV (reference sequence). The CDR3 extends over 13 amino acids. Between the trimmed V and J ends, which lost 6 bases and 1 base, there was a span of 9 bases.

The CDR3 DNA reads as TGTGCCAGCATGGGACAGATAACAAGTCTCGAAAACTATGGCTACACCTTC. It is translated as CASMGQITSLENYGYTF. The chain combines TRBV2 with TRBJ1-2; 7 bases agree with TRBD1. Germline lookup yields CDR1 SNHLY and CDR2 FYNNEI. Trimming took 7 bases from V and 2 from J; bases not matched to a gene: 16. The CDR3 spans 17 residues.

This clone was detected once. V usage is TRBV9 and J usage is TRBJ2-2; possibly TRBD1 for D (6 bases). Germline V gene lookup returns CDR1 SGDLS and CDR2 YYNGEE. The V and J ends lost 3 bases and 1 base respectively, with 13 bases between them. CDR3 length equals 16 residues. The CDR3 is CASSGGLSWNTGELFF. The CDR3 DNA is TGTGCCAGCAGCGGGGGGCTGTCGTGGAACACCGGGGAGCTGTTTTTT.

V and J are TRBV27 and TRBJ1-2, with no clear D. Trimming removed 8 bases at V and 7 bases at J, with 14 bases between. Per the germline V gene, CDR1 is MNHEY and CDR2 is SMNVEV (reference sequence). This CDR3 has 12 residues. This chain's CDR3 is CASREGWGGYTF. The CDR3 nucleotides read TGTGCCAGCCGCGAGGGCTGGGGTGGCTACACCTTC.

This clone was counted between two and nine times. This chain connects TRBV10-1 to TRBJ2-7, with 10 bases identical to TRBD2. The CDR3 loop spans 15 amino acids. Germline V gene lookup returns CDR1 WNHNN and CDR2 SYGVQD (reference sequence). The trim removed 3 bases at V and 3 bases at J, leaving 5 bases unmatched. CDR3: CASSELAGHRYEQYF. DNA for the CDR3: TGCGCCAGCAGTGAACTAGCGGGACACCGCTACGAGCAGTACTTC.

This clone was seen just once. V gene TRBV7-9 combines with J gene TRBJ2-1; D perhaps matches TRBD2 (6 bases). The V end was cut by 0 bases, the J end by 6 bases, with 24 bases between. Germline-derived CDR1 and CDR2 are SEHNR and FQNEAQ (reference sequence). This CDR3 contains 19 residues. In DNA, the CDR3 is TGTGCCAGCAGCTTAGCGAAGAACCCTAGCGTCCCCCCCGGCAATGAGCAGTTCTTC. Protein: CASSLAKNPSVPPGNEQFF. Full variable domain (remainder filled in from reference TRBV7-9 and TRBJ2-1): DTGVSQNPRHKITKRGQNVTFRCDPISEHNRLYWYRQTLGQGPEFLTYFQNEAQLEKSRLLSDRFSAERPKGSFSTLEIQRTEQGDSAMYLCASSLAKNPSVPPGNEQFFGPGTRLTVL.

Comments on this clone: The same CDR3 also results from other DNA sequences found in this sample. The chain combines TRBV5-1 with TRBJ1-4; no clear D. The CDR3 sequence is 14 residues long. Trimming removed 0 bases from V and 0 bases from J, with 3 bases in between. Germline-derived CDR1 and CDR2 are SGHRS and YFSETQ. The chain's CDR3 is CASSLGATNEKLFF. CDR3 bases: TGCGCCAGCAGCTTGGGCGCAACTAATGAAAAACTGTTTTTT.

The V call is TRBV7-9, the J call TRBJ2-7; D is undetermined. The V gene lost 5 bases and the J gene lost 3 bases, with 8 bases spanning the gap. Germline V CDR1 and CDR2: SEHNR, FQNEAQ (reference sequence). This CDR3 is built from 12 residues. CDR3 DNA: TGTGCCAGCAGCCCACCCGGCTACGAGCAGTACTTC. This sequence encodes CASSPPGYEQYF.